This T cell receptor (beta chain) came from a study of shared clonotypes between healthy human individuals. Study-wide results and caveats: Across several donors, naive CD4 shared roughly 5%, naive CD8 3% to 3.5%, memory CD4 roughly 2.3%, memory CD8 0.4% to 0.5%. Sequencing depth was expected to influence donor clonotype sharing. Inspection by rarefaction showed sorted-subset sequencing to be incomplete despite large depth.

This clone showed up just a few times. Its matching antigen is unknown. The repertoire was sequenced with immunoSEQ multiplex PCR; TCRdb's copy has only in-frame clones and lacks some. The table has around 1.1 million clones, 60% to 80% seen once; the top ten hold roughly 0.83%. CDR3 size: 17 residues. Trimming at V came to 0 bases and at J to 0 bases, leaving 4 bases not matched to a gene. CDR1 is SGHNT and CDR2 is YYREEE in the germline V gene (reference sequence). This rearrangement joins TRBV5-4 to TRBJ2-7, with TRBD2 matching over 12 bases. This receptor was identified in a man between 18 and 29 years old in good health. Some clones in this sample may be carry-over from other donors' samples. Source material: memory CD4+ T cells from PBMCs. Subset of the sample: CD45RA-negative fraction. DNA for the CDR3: TGTGCCAGCAGCTTGGGTGGGACTAGCGGGCTCTCCTACGAGCAGTACTTC. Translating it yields CASSLGGTSGLSYEQYF. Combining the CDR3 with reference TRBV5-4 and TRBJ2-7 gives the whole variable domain ETGVTQSPTHLIKTRGQQVTLRCSSQSGHNTVSWYQQALGQGPQFIFQYYREEENGRGNFPPRFSGLQFPNYSSELNVNALELDDSALYLCASSLGGTSGLSYEQYFGPGTRLTVT.